Presented here are 5 T cell receptor beta chains from one specimen sequenced in a study of human T cells and chemical hapten exposure (dated by TCRdb to the early 2020s). Libraries were made using RACE. The instrument was a NextSeq 500. The public sequencing data were trimmed at Q25 with fastp and processed into clonotypes with MiXCR by TCRdb, which kept only in-frame beta chains. Merged by CDR3 protein, the rows form single entries marked with the most common genes and DNA. In all, the sample holds approximately 260,000 distinct CDR3 sequences, and almost 8% of those were seen once. The ten largest clones add up to roughly 1.2% of the sample. In the paper's terms, the time point label means: pre-sensitization, week 0. This specimen's treatment or condition label, per the study, means: therapeutic diphenylcyclopropenone sensitization with weekly scalp DPC. Sequencing used whole blood, obtained in connection with sensitization to the hapten diphenylcyclopropenone (DPC). The receptor set was obtained from a man in his late teens or twenties with alopecia areata. Some clones in this sample may be carry-over from other donors' samples.

This clonotype has just a few counts. V and J are TRBV12-3 or TRBV12-4 and TRBJ1-6; D possibly corresponds to TRBD1 (6 bases). The V end lost 4 bases, the J end lost 7 bases, and 14 bases lay between the germline ends. The CDR3 has 15 residues. CDR3 DNA sequence: TGTGCCAGCAGTTCCCTTAACAGGGTGAATTCACCCCTCCACTTT. Translated, it gives CASSSLNRVNSPLHF.

V and J are TRBV6-5 and TRBJ2-7, with D perhaps TRBD1 (6 bases). This CDR3 has 14 residues. The ends were cut back, 8 bases at V and 2 bases at J, with 16 bases in the middle. Germline CDR1 reads MNHEY; CDR2 reads SVGAGI. The CDR3 protein is CASSGTLKTYEQYF. The CDR3 bases are TGTGCCAGCTCCGGGACACTTAAAACCTACGAGCAGTACTTC.

This clonotype was seen a handful of times. The gene calls are TRBV28 and TRBJ1-6; tentative D call: TRBD1 (5 bases). Trimming pared 3 bases from V and 0 bases from J, leaving 9 bases between. CDR1 and CDR2 (germline): MDHEN, SYDVKM. The CDR3 sequence is 16 residues long. This CDR3 is CASSFDSSSYNSPLHF. CDR3 sequence (DNA): TGTGCCAGCAGTTTTGACAGTAGCTCCTATAATTCACCCCTCCACTTT.

This clonotype appeared a few times. The rearrangement uses TRBV7-2 and TRBJ2-1; D possibly corresponds to TRBD2 (6 bases). CDR3 length: 14 residues. The V end was cut by 5 bases, the J end by 6 bases, with 14 bases between. The germline gives CDR1 SGHTA, CDR2 FQGNSA. CDR3 amino acids: CASSPLRGSNEQFF. The DNA for the CDR3 is TGTGCCAGCAGCCCCCTGCGGGGCTCCAATGAGCAGTTCTTC. The variable domain in full, completed from reference TRBV7-2 and TRBJ2-1, reads GAGVSQSPSNKVTEKGKDVELRCDPISGHTALYWYRQSLGQGLEFLIYFQGNSAPDKSGLPSDRFSAERTGGSVSTLTIQRTQQEDSAVYLCASSPLRGSNEQFFGPGTRLTVL.

The V and J genes are TRBV10-3 and TRBJ1-1; maybe TRBD1 (6 bases). V lost 6 bases, J lost 0 bases, and 11 bases lay in between. The CDR3 contains 14 residues. CDR1 and CDR2 from the germline V gene are ENHRY and SYGVKD. The CDR3 DNA sequence: TGTGCCATCAGGGCGGGGGCTGTGAACACTGAAGCTTTCTTT. Translated, it gives CAIRAGAVNTEAFF.